Shown below are 3 T cell receptor beta chains from a single sample sequenced in a study of cytomegalovirus exposure and HLA in healthy donors. With 60 Vbeta and 13 Jbeta primers, the PCR was carried out. TCRdb's copy holds only in-frame clones and misses some; the assay was immunoSEQ multiplex PCR. The repertoire consists of 300,000 or so clones, with almost 85% occurring once and the leading ten covering approximately 2%. The sequencing sample was made of PBMCs. The receptors originated from a woman aged 40 to 50 in good health and CMV-seropositive.

The genes are TRBV2 and TRBJ2-5; weak D call: TRBD1 (7 bases). Trimming took off 6 bases at V and 2 bases at J, with 13 bases between the two ends. This CDR3 is built from 14 residues. The V gene's germline CDR1 is SNHLY and CDR2 FYNNEI. CDR3 sequence reads: CASRQGDWQETQYF. Written as DNA, the CDR3 is TGTGCCAGCAGGCAGGGGGACTGGCAAGAGACCCAGTACTTC.

This chain connects TRBV2 to TRBJ2-7, with 8 bases matching TRBD1. There are 15 residues in the CDR3. Trimming took 3 bases from V and 2 from J; bases not matched to a gene: 6. Germline loops: CDR1 SNHLY, CDR2 FYNNEI. The CDR3 loop reads CASSDGQGVAYEQYF. DNA for the CDR3: TGTGCCAGCAGTGACGGACAGGGAGTCGCCTACGAGCAGTACTTC.

This chain connects TRBV5-3 to TRBJ2-6; a possible D gene is TRBD1 (6 bases). TRBV5-3 is flagged as an ORF with uncertain function. V was clipped by 8 bases and J by 2 bases, with 14 bases between them. This CDR3 is built from 15 residues. The CDR3 coding sequence is TGTGCCAGCAGCCAAGAGGGGGCTGGGGCCAACGTCCTGACTTTC. Translation: CASSQEGAGANVLTF.